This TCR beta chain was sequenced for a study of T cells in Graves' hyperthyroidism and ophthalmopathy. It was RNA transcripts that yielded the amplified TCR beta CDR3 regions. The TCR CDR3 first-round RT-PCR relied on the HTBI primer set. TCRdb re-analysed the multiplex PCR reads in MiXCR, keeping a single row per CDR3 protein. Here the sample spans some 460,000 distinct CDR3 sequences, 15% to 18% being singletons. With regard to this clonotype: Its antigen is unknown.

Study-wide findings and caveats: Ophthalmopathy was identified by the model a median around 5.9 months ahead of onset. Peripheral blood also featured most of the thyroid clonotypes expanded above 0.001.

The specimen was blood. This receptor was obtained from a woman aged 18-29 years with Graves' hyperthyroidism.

The CDR3 sequence is CASGKERRASRPQHF. For the CDR3, the DNA is TGTGCCAGTGGTAAAGAGAGACGGGCGTCGAGACCCCAGCATTTT. The chain couples TRBV19 to TRBJ1-5, with no clear D. The CDR3 consists of 15 residues. The ends were cut back, 8 bases at V and 10 bases at J, with 24 bases in the middle. Germline values: CDR1 LNHDA, CDR2 SQIVND (reference sequence).